This is a list of T cell receptor beta chains from one sample in a study of blood T cells in healthy people across ages. TCRdb reanalysed the 5' RACE reads using MiXCR and keeps one entry per CDR3 protein. The sample lists over 1,500,000 distinct CDR3 sequences, 35% to 50% seen once, with 23% in the top ten. Sequencing was carried out using blood. These receptors all come from a human donor in good health. Both conserved end residues are part of each CDR3. A D gene is named only where the DNA matches it firmly. Size tells how often a clone was seen (once, few, many) or the class of an expanded clone, and some rows leave it out.

abundance: once
j_gene: TRBJ2-2
v_gene: TRBV12-3/TRBV12-4
len: 16
d_gene: NA
CDR3aa: CASRGEQGGYTGERFF
CDR3nt: TGTGCCAGCAGAGGAGAACAGGGGGGGTACACCGGGGAGCGGTTTTTT

abundance: NA
j_gene: TRBJ1-1
v_gene: TRBV3-1
len: 15
d_gene: NA
CDR3aa: CASSQAAGMNTEAFF
CDR3nt: TGTGCCAGCAGCCAGGCCGCAGGGATGAACACTGAAGCTTTCTTT

abundance: NA
j_gene: TRBJ1-5
v_gene: TRBV20-1
len: 15
d_gene: NA
CDR3aa: CSATRQVQGNQPQHF
CDR3nt: TGCAGTGCTACCCGACAGGTTCAAGGCAATCAGCCCCAGCATTTT

abundance: many
j_gene: TRBJ2-4
v_gene: TRBV5-1
len: 14
d_gene: NA
CDR3aa: CASSLGQRRGEQYF
CDR3nt: TGCGCCAGCAGCCTAGGACAGCGGAGAGGAGAGCAGTACTTC

abundance: NA
j_gene: TRBJ2-1
v_gene: TRBV7-9
len: 16
d_gene: TRBD1
CDR3aa: CASSGTGGRTYNEQFF
CDR3nt: TGTGCCAGCAGCGGGACAGGAGGGAGAACCTACAATGAGCAGTTCTTC

abundance: few
j_gene: TRBJ1-5
v_gene: TRBV7-2
len: 15
d_gene: NA
CDR3aa: CASSLERRRDQPQHF
CDR3nt: TGTGCCAGCAGCTTAGAACGGAGGCGCGATCAGCCCCAGCATTTT

abundance: NA
j_gene: TRBJ2-1
v_gene: TRBV11-2
len: 15
d_gene: NA
CDR3aa: CASSRNTDTYNEQFF
CDR3nt: TGTGCCAGCAGCCGAAACACGGACACTTACAATGAGCAGTTCTTC

abundance: few
j_gene: TRBJ1-6
v_gene: TRBV29-1
len: 13
d_gene: NA
CDR3aa: CSVAPSRNSPLHF
CDR3nt: TGCAGCGTCGCACCGTCACGTAATTCACCCCTCCACTTT

abundance: once
j_gene: TRBJ2-3
v_gene: TRBV14
len: 16
d_gene: NA
CDR3aa: CASSQEGYTSTDTQYF
CDR3nt: TGTGCCAGCAGCCAAGAAGGGTATACTAGCACAGATACGCAGTATTTT

abundance: few
j_gene: TRBJ1-1
v_gene: TRBV24-1
len: 15
d_gene: NA
CDR3aa: CATSFSRGDRFEAFF
CDR3nt: TGTGCCACCAGCTTTAGCAGGGGTGACCGATTTGAAGCTTTCTTT

abundance: once
j_gene: TRBJ2-5
v_gene: TRBV2
len: 14
d_gene: TRBD2
CDR3aa: CASRALAGVWEQYF
CDR3nt: TGTGCCAGCAGAGCCCTAGCGGGGGTGTGGGAGCAGTACTTC

abundance: NA
j_gene: TRBJ2-1
v_gene: TRBV7-3
len: 14
d_gene: TRBD1
CDR3aa: CASSPSRQGDEQFF
CDR3nt: TGTGCCAGCAGCCCTTCCCGACAGGGGGACGAGCAGTTCTTC

abundance: few
j_gene: TRBJ2-1
v_gene: TRBV5-1
len: 15
d_gene: NA
CDR3aa: CASSYDPGSYNEQFF
CDR3nt: TGCGCCAGCAGCTATGACCCTGGTAGCTACAATGAGCAGTTCTTC

abundance: few
j_gene: TRBJ2-1
v_gene: TRBV9
len: 16
d_gene: NA
CDR3aa: CASSDLRGGSYNEQFF
CDR3nt: TGTGCCAGCAGCGATCTCAGGGGCGGCTCCTACAATGAGCAGTTCTTC

abundance: NA
j_gene: TRBJ2-6
v_gene: TRBV4-3
len: 20
d_gene: TRBD1
CDR3aa: CASSQDGVGQGARGANVLTF
CDR3nt: TGCGCCAGCAGCCAAGATGGAGTGGGACAGGGGGCTCGTGGGGCCAACGTCCTGACTTTC

abundance: NA
j_gene: TRBJ1-5
v_gene: TRBV12-3/TRBV12-4
len: 14
d_gene: TRBD1
CDR3aa: CASSWGTGKEPQHF
CDR3nt: TGTGCCAGCAGTTGGGGGACAGGGAAGGAGCCCCAGCATTTT

abundance: few
j_gene: TRBJ2-7
v_gene: TRBV5-1
len: 15
d_gene: NA
CDR3aa: CASSRVIAGNYEQYF
CDR3nt: TGCGCCAGCAGCCGCGTAATCGCGGGGAACTACGAGCAGTACTTC

abundance: NA
j_gene: TRBJ2-4
v_gene: TRBV3-1
len: 15
d_gene: NA
CDR3aa: CASSQDANAKNIQYF
CDR3nt: TGTGCCAGCAGCCAAGATGCAAACGCCAAAAACATTCAGTACTTC

abundance: NA
j_gene: TRBJ1-1
v_gene: TRBV20-1
len: 15
d_gene: TRBD1
CDR3aa: CSASWGGQGVTEAFF
CDR3nt: TGCAGTGCTAGCTGGGGCGGACAGGGCGTGACTGAAGCTTTCTTT

abundance: NA
j_gene: TRBJ1-2
v_gene: TRBV29-1
len: 14
d_gene: TRBD1
CDR3aa: CSAYEQGKPNGYTF
CDR3nt: TGCAGCGCGTACGAACAGGGGAAACCCAATGGCTACACCTTC

abundance: NA
j_gene: TRBJ2-3
v_gene: TRBV20-1
len: 16
d_gene: NA
CDR3aa: CSAGRRGRGSTDTQYF
CDR3nt: TGCAGTGCTGGCCGGCGGGGGCGGGGGAGCACAGATACGCAGTATTTT

abundance: few
j_gene: TRBJ1-1
v_gene: TRBV29-1
len: 12
d_gene: NA
CDR3aa: CSAGPMNTEAFF
CDR3nt: TGCAGCGCCGGACCGATGAACACTGAAGCTTTCTTT

abundance: NA
j_gene: TRBJ1-2
v_gene: TRBV29-1
len: 14
d_gene: NA
CDR3aa: CSVTLRLGDYGYTF
CDR3nt: TGCAGCGTGACCCTCAGGCTAGGGGACTATGGCTACACCTTC

abundance: once
j_gene: TRBJ2-7
v_gene: TRBV29-1
len: 14
d_gene: NA
CDR3aa: CSVGIKDSAYEQYF
CDR3nt: TGCAGCGTTGGGATCAAGGACAGCGCCTACGAGCAGTACTTC

abundance: NA
j_gene: TRBJ2-1
v_gene: TRBV20-1
len: 15
d_gene: TRBD1
CDR3aa: CSARLGQGRLNEQFF
CDR3nt: TGCAGTGCTAGACTAGGACAGGGGCGCCTCAATGAGCAGTTCTTC

abundance: NA
j_gene: TRBJ2-5
v_gene: TRBV6-6
len: 15
d_gene: NA
CDR3aa: CASSYSTLMGETQYF
CDR3nt: TGTGCCAGCAGTTACTCGACTTTGATGGGAGAGACCCAGTACTTC

abundance: few
j_gene: TRBJ2-3
v_gene: TRBV7-2
len: 15
d_gene: NA
CDR3aa: CASSSLAVGADTQYF
CDR3nt: TGTGCCAGCAGCTCTCTAGCTGTTGGCGCAGATACGCAGTATTTT

abundance: many
j_gene: TRBJ2-5
v_gene: TRBV27
len: 14
d_gene: NA
CDR3aa: CASSLGQYQETQYF
CDR3nt: TGTGCCAGCAGTTTAGGACAGTACCAAGAGACCCAGTACTTC

abundance: few
j_gene: TRBJ1-2
v_gene: TRBV3-1
len: 13
d_gene: NA
CDR3aa: CASRPGLFGGYTF
CDR3nt: TGTGCCAGCAGACCCGGACTTTTTGGGGGCTACACCTTC

abundance: few
j_gene: TRBJ2-3
v_gene: TRBV4-3
len: 13
d_gene: NA
CDR3aa: CASSWGRGDTQYF
CDR3nt: TGCGCCAGCAGCTGGGGGCGAGGAGATACGCAGTATTTT

abundance: once
j_gene: TRBJ1-3
v_gene: TRBV20-1
len: 16
d_gene: NA
CDR3aa: CSAASSGLQSGNTIYF
CDR3nt: TGCAGTGCTGCTAGCTCAGGGCTCCAATCTGGAAACACCATATATTTT

abundance: NA
j_gene: TRBJ2-3
v_gene: TRBV20-1
len: 14
d_gene: TRBD2
CDR3aa: CSGTPTSEADTQYF
CDR3nt: TGCAGTGGCACACCGACTAGCGAGGCAGATACGCAGTATTTT

abundance: NA
j_gene: TRBJ2-3
v_gene: TRBV11-2
len: 14
d_gene: TRBD1
CDR3aa: CASSYDRVTDTQYF
CDR3nt: TGTGCCAGCAGTTACGACAGGGTCACAGATACGCAGTATTTT

abundance: few
j_gene: TRBJ2-5
v_gene: TRBV6-2/TRBV6-3
len: 16
d_gene: TRBD2
CDR3aa: CASSYGTSGDRETQYF
CDR3nt: TGTGCCAGCAGTTATGGGACTAGCGGGGACCGAGAGACCCAGTACTTC

abundance: few
j_gene: TRBJ2-7
v_gene: TRBV20-1
len: 14
d_gene: NA
CDR3aa: CSARSWGLPYEQYF
CDR3nt: TGCAGTGCTAGGAGTTGGGGGCTTCCCTACGAGCAGTACTTC

abundance: few
j_gene: TRBJ2-5
v_gene: TRBV7-9
len: 14
d_gene: NA
CDR3aa: CASSLSRDPRAQYF
CDR3nt: TGTGCCAGCAGCTTGAGCAGGGACCCTCGGGCCCAGTACTTC

abundance: few
j_gene: TRBJ2-5
v_gene: TRBV6-6
len: 15
d_gene: TRBD2
CDR3aa: CASRRPGTSEETQYF
CDR3nt: TGTGCCAGCAGGCGTCCCGGGACTAGCGAAGAGACCCAGTACTTC

abundance: many
j_gene: TRBJ2-2
v_gene: TRBV20-1
len: 16
d_gene: TRBD2
CDR3aa: CSARAGTSGDTGELFF
CDR3nt: TGCAGTGCTAGAGCAGGGACTAGCGGGGACACCGGGGAGCTGTTTTTT

abundance: NA
j_gene: TRBJ1-3
v_gene: TRBV5-1
len: 16
d_gene: NA
CDR3aa: CASSLVGGRSGNTIYF
CDR3nt: TGCGCCAGCAGCTTGGTCGGAGGCCGCTCTGGAAACACCATATATTTT

abundance: few
j_gene: TRBJ1-5
v_gene: TRBV4-1
len: 18
d_gene: NA
CDR3aa: CASSQERVLGTQNQPQHF
CDR3nt: TGCGCCAGCAGCCAAGAAAGGGTTCTAGGGACTCAAAATCAGCCCCAGCATTTT

abundance: NA
j_gene: TRBJ2-7
v_gene: TRBV15
len: 16
d_gene: NA
CDR3aa: CATSRDLYGGHGEQYF
CDR3nt: TGTGCCACCAGCAGAGATTTGTACGGCGGTCACGGCGAGCAGTACTTC

abundance: few
j_gene: TRBJ1-1
v_gene: TRBV9
len: 14
d_gene: NA
CDR3aa: CASSVAWQDTEAFF
CDR3nt: TGTGCCAGCAGCGTAGCTTGGCAGGACACTGAAGCTTTCTTT

abundance: NA
j_gene: TRBJ2-7
v_gene: TRBV10-3
len: 13
d_gene: NA
CDR3aa: CAISESPQDEQYF
CDR3nt: TGTGCCATCAGTGAGTCACCTCAAGACGAGCAGTACTTC

abundance: few
j_gene: TRBJ1-1
v_gene: TRBV12-3/TRBV12-4
len: 13
d_gene: TRBD1
CDR3aa: CASATGMNTEAFF
CDR3nt: TGTGCCAGCGCGACAGGGATGAACACTGAAGCTTTCTTT

abundance: NA
j_gene: TRBJ2-1
v_gene: TRBV4-3
len: 16
d_gene: NA
CDR3aa: CASSQDPYRGGNEQFF
CDR3nt: TGCGCCAGCAGCCAAGACCCCTATAGGGGGGGGAATGAGCAGTTCTTC

abundance: few
j_gene: TRBJ2-5
v_gene: TRBV6-6
len: 17
d_gene: TRBD1
CDR3aa: CASSPDSGQGVRETQYF
CDR3nt: TGTGCCAGCAGCCCCGATTCTGGACAGGGAGTGAGGGAGACCCAGTACTTC

abundance: few
j_gene: TRBJ2-5
v_gene: TRBV20-1
len: 14
d_gene: TRBD1
CDR3aa: CSAERTGVRQTQYF
CDR3nt: TGCAGTGCTGAGCGGACAGGGGTGAGACAGACCCAGTACTTC

abundance: few
j_gene: TRBJ1-1
v_gene: TRBV12-3/TRBV12-4
len: 12
d_gene: NA
CDR3aa: CASSWGYTEAFF
CDR3nt: TGTGCCAGCAGCTGGGGATACACTGAAGCTTTCTTT

abundance: NA
j_gene: TRBJ2-1
v_gene: TRBV6-2/TRBV6-3
len: 15
d_gene: NA
CDR3aa: CASSSKGEAVNEQFF
CDR3nt: TGTGCCAGCAGTTCGAAGGGGGAAGCGGTCAATGAGCAGTTCTTC

abundance: NA
j_gene: TRBJ2-7
v_gene: TRBV13
len: 14
d_gene: NA
CDR3aa: CASSQYRVPYEQYF
CDR3nt: TGTGCCAGCAGCCAGTACAGGGTCCCCTACGAGCAGTACTTC

abundance: few
j_gene: TRBJ1-2
v_gene: TRBV29-1
len: 13
d_gene: TRBD1
CDR3aa: CSVGQGEEDGYTF
CDR3nt: TGCAGCGTCGGACAGGGGGAAGAGGATGGCTACACCTTC

abundance: NA
j_gene: TRBJ1-1
v_gene: TRBV7-3
len: 15
d_gene: NA
CDR3aa: CASSLSHLGNTEAFF
CDR3nt: TGTGCCAGCAGCCTATCCCACCTGGGGAACACTGAAGCTTTCTTT

abundance: NA
j_gene: TRBJ1-2
v_gene: TRBV6-5
len: 15
d_gene: TRBD1
CDR3aa: CASSKTGTGNYGYTF
CDR3nt: TGTGCCAGCAGTAAGACCGGGACAGGGAACTATGGCTACACCTTC

abundance: NA
j_gene: TRBJ2-5
v_gene: TRBV18
len: 13
d_gene: NA
CDR3aa: CASSPPAVETQYF
CDR3nt: TGTGCCAGCTCACCACCGGCAGTAGAGACCCAGTACTTC

abundance: NA
j_gene: TRBJ2-3
v_gene: TRBV5-5
len: 16
d_gene: NA
CDR3aa: CASSSVGTSYTDTQYF
CDR3nt: TGTGCCAGCAGCTCGGTAGGGACATCATACACAGATACGCAGTATTTT